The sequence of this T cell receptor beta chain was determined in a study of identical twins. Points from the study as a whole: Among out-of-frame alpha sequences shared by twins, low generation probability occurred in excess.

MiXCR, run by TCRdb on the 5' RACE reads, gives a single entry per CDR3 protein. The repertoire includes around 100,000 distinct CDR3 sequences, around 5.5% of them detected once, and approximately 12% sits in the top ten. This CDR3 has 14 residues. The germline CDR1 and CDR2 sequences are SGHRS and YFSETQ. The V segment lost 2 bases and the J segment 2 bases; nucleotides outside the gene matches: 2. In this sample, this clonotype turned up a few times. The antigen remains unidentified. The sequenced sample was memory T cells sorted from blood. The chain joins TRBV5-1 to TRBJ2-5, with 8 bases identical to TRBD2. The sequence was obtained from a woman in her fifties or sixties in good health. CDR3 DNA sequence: TGCGCCAGCAGCTTTACTAGCGGACAAGAGACCCAGTACTTC. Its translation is CASSFTSGQETQYF.